These 4 T cell receptor beta chains originate from one sample sequenced in a study of T cell repertoires in cytomegalovirus infection (dated by TCRdb to between 2018 and 2020). The data were produced on an Illumina HiSeq 1500. TCRdb reprocessed the public reads (quality trimming at Q25 with fastp, clone calling with MiXCR) and kept in-frame beta chains. Each entry is one CDR3 protein sequence, shown with its most common DNA and genes. A total of around 900,000 distinct CDR3 sequences appear in this sample, approximately 33% of them only once. The top ten hold 13% of the sample. Explained via the paper, the treatment or condition label denotes: in vitro stimulation with specific CMV peptide epitopes to enrich CMV-specific T cells. These TCRs' antigens remain unknown. Sequencing was performed on cultured CD8+ T cells from PBMCs, taken from culture after CMV antigen stimulation. These TCRs come from a human donor in good health (CMV status not recorded). Some clones in this sample may be carry-over from other donors' samples.

Of note for this clonotype: A much more abundant neighbour one base away suggests this may be a read error. The chain recombines TRBV28 with TRBJ2-4; the D gene could be TRBD1 or TRBD2 (5 bases each). The CDR3 contains 17 residues. CDR1 is MDHEN and CDR2 is SYDVKM in the germline V gene. Trimming cost V 8 bases and J 8 bases, with 28 bases left between them. DNA of the CDR3: TGTGCCAGCTGTCCGGGTAGGGGCGACGGTGGGGGAGACATTCAGTACTTC. Translated, it gives CASCPGRGDGGGDIQYF.

The rearrangement joins TRBV7-9 to TRBJ1-4; D is possibly TRBD1 (5 bases). This CDR3 comprises 17 residues. V lost 4 bases and J 3 bases, leaving 18 bases between the germline ends. Germline-derived CDR1 and CDR2 are SEHNR and FQNEAQ (reference sequence). The CDR3 protein is CASSSITGRRANEKLFF. The CDR3 coding sequence is TGTGCCAGCAGCTCAATTACAGGCCGCCGGGCTAATGAAAAACTGTTTTTT.

This clonotype has just one count. The rearrangement uses TRBV14 and TRBJ1-1; no definite D call. The germline V gene encodes CDR1 SGHDN and CDR2 FVKESK. Trimming removed 0 bases at V and 0 bases at J, with 11 bases between. The CDR3 runs to 16 residues. The CDR3 nucleotides are TGTGCCAGCAGCCAAGATGTGAGATACTTGAACACTGAAGCTTTCTTT. It codes for CASSQDVRYLNTEAFF.

The V call is TRBV14, the J call TRBJ1-5; D is undetermined. This CDR3 comprises 14 residues. With 4 bases removed from V and 6 bases from J, the gap between germline ends came to 13 bases. Per germline, CDR1 SGHDN and CDR2 FVKESK. CDR3 sequence reads: CASSREGFGQPQHF. The CDR3, as DNA: TGTGCCAGCAGCCGGGAGGGTTTTGGTCAGCCCCAGCATTTT.